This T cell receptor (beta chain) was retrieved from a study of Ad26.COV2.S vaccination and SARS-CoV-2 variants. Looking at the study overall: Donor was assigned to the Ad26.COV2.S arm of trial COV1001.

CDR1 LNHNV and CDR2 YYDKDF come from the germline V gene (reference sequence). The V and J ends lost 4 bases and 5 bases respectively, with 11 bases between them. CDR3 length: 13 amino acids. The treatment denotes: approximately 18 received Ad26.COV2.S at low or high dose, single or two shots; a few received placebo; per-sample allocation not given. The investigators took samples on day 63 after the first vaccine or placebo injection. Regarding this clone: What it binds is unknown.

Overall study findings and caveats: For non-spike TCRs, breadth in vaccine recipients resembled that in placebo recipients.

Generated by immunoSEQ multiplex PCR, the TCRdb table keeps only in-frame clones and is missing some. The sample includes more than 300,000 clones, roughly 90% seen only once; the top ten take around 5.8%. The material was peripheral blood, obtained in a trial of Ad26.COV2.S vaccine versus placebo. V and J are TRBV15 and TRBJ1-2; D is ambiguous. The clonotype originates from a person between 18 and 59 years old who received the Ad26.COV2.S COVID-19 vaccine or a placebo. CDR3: CATSTDRIYGYTF. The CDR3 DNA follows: TGTGCCACCAGCACAGACCGGATTTATGGCTACACCTTC.